This T cell receptor beta chain derives from a study of blood T cell repertoires in COVID-19. Study context: PBMCs, B-cell-depleted T cells, or T cells were the source of the cDNA or gDNA that made up the material.

Trimming removed 3 bases from V and 8 bases from J, with 10 bases in between. This CDR3 comprises 12 residues. The germline gives CDR1 SGHRS, CDR2 YFSETQ. Seattle enrolled patients during active infection and tracked them longitudinally. Authors' data handling: It was from reference gene primer amplification that nucleated cell counts were estimated. Data came from immunoSEQ multiplex PCR; TCRdb stores just in-frame clones and leaves some out. V and J calls and clone size are as listed in that table; D and trimming were resolved from the DNA. The data hold roughly 210,000 clones, with approximately 81% observed a single time.

The sample comprised peripheral blood. This clonotype originated in an elderly woman with COVID-19, enrolled during active disease. The genes are TRBV5-1 and TRBJ2-3, with unresolved D. The CDR3 DNA is TGCGCCAGCAGCTCCACATCGGGTACGCAGTATTTT. Residues: CASSSTSGTQYF.